This T cell receptor (beta chain) was captured in a study of blood T cell repertoires in COVID-19. About the research overall: The samples span acute and convalescent COVID-19 from the United States, Italy and Spain.

The junction had 1 base not matched to a gene; V was cut back by 2 bases and J by 2 bases. From germline, CDR1 is SGDLS and CDR2 YYNGEE. The CDR3 covers 15 residues. As regards this clone: Other DNA sequences in this specimen translate into the identical CDR3.

Authors' analysis steps: The assay estimated nucleated cells by amplifying reference gene primers. The table came from immunoSEQ multiplex PCR; TCRdb's copy has only in-frame clones and leaves some out. Clone size and the V and J calls come from that table; the DNA yielded D and trimming. The profile shows 210,000 or so clones, roughly four fifths of them singletons. Sequencing was performed on peripheral blood. The chain links TRBV9 to TRBJ2-1; TRBD2 matches 10 bases. The origin of this receptor is a woman in her sixties or seventies with active or convalescent COVID-19. CDR3 protein: CASSVGLAAYNEQFF. DNA of the CDR3: TGTGCCAGCAGCGTTGGACTAGCGGCCTACAATGAGCAGTTCTTC.